Shown below are 16 T cell receptor beta chains from a single sample sequenced in a study of cytomegalovirus exposure and HLA in healthy donors. The PCR employed 60 Vbeta primers together with 13 Jbeta primers. The method was immunoSEQ multiplex PCR; TCRdb's version includes in-frame clones alone and lacks a portion of them. Here the sample spans 120,000 or so clones, roughly 80% being singletons. Sequenced: PBMCs. The receptors originated from a woman in her forties or fifties in good health and CMV-seronegative.

The chain is built from TRBV19 and TRBJ2-1; TRBD1 agrees at 11 bases. Trimming removed 8 bases from V and 8 bases from J; junction bases left unmatched: 8. Germline V CDR1 and CDR2: LNHDA, SQIVND (reference sequence). This CDR3 region has 14 residues. CDR3 protein: CASAFGTGGHEQFF. In DNA form, the CDR3 reads TGTGCCAGTGCCTTCGGGACAGGGGGGCATGAGCAGTTCTTC.

The chain uses TRBV20-1 and TRBJ1-2, with D possibly matching TRBD1 (6 bases). There are 10 residues in the CDR3. The germline gives CDR1 DFQATT, CDR2 SNEGSKA (reference sequence). The V gene lost 5 bases and the J gene lost 6 bases, with 7 bases spanning the gap. The CDR3 DNA reads TGCAGTGCTTACAGGGATGGCTACACCTTC. Protein: CSAYRDGYTF.

The table lists this clone with a few counts. The rearrangement uses TRBV19 and TRBJ2-5; maybe TRBD2 (7 bases). The CDR3 sequence is 13 residues long. The germline V gene has CDR1 LNHDA and CDR2 SQIVND (reference sequence). V was trimmed by 3 bases and J by 4 bases, leaving 9 bases between them. CDR3 sequence (DNA): TGTGCCAGTAGTATGGCGGGGGCAGAGACCCAGTACTTC. Translated: CASSMAGAETQYF.

The CDR3 nucleotides are TGCGCCAGCAGCTTACGGACAGGGACCGATGTCGGGCAGTTCTTC. Translation gives CASSLRTGTDVGQFF. This chain connects TRBV5-1 to TRBJ2-1; TRBD1 aligns across 8 bases. The ends lost 2 bases at V and 12 bases at J; junction bases unmatched: 13. The length of the CDR3 is 15 residues. Per the germline V gene, CDR1 is SGHRS and CDR2 is YFSETQ.

This chain joins TRBV2 and TRBJ1-4; TRBD1 is a possible D gene (6 bases). In germline, CDR1 is SNHLY, CDR2 FYNNEI. The CDR3 contains 14 residues. V was shortened by 9 bases and J by 8 bases, with 19 bases between the two germline ends. DNA for the CDR3: TGTGCCAGTGCCGCGGACAGTACCATCGAAAAACTGTTTTTT. Translating it yields CASAADSTIEKLFF.

The chain combines TRBV5-1 with TRBJ1-2; a weak D match, TRBD1 (5 bases). Germline CDR1 is SGHRS and CDR2 is YFSETQ. The length of the CDR3 is 12 residues. V was cut by 2 bases and J by 8 bases, with 10 bases left in between. CDR3 sequence: CASSLTTEGYTF. The CDR3 DNA reads as TGCGCCAGCAGCTTAACGACAGAAGGCTACACCTTC.

The chain couples TRBV4-3 to TRBJ2-5; perhaps TRBD1 as D (6 bases). The J call is doubtful: the DNA matches TRBJ2-7 better. Germline V gene lookup returns CDR1 LGHNA and CDR2 YSLEER. This CDR3 region has 13 residues. The CDR3 DNA reads as TGCGCCAGCAGCCGAGGACAGACCTACGAGCAGTACTTC. Protein sequence: CASSRGQTYEQYF.

V is TRBV7-3 and J is TRBJ2-3; D might be TRBD1 (5 bases). The CDR3 loop spans 15 amino acids. V lost 1 base and J 2 bases, leaving 10 bases between the germline ends. The germline gives CDR1 SGHTA, CDR2 FQGTGA. The CDR3 bases are TGTGCCAGCAGCTTAAGGGGCAGGACCACAGATACGCAGTATTTT. Translation gives CASSLRGRTTDTQYF.

The rearrangement uses TRBV5-1 and TRBJ1-5, with D tentatively TRBD1 (5 bases). Deletions cut 0 bases from V and 3 bases from J, with 7 bases between. The CDR3 extends over 14 amino acids. Germline V gene data show CDR1 as SGHRS and CDR2 as YFSETQ. This chain's CDR3 is CASSLDGANQPQHF. The CDR3 nucleotides read TGCGCCAGCAGCTTGGATGGGGCCAATCAGCCCCAGCATTTT. Full variable domain (remainder filled in from reference TRBV5-1 and TRBJ1-5): KAGVTQTPRYLIKTRGQQVTLSCSPISGHRSVSWYQQTPGQGLQFLFEYFSETQRNKGNFPGRFSGRQFSNSRSEMNVSTLELGDSALYLCASSLDGANQPQHFGDGTRLSIL.

In its sample, this clone was seen a few times. V usage is TRBV20-1 and J usage is TRBJ1-2; no clear D. Germline loops: CDR1 DFQATT, CDR2 SNEGSKA (reference sequence). The CDR3 has 9 residues. The DNA of the CDR3 is TGCTCTGGTAGTCGGGGCTACACCTTC. Translation gives CSGSRGYTF.

This clone came up once. This chain uses TRBV5-8 with TRBJ2-7, with 9 positions matching TRBD1. V lost 4 bases and J lost 1; bases outside the gene matches: 6. The germline V gene has CDR1 SGHTS and CDR2 YDEGEE. The CDR3 length is 15 residues. The CDR3 spells CASSDPGQGSYEQYF. In DNA, the CDR3 is TGTGCCAGCAGCGACCCGGGACAGGGATCCTACGAGCAGTACTTC.

The V gene is TRBV5-1, the J gene TRBJ2-5, with 10 nucleotides matching TRBD1. V lost 6 bases to trimming and J lost 4 bases; unmatched junction nucleotides: 15. The CDR3 contains 17 residues. The germline gives CDR1 SGHRS, CDR2 YFSETQ. CDR3 amino acids: CASTRNYRTGGIETQYF. The CDR3 nucleotides are TGCGCCAGCACCCGCAACTACCGGACAGGGGGAATAGAGACCCAGTACTTC.

The genes are TRBV6-6 and TRBJ2-7; 11 nucleotides line up with TRBD2. Germline V gene lookup returns CDR1 MNHNY and CDR2 SVGAGI (reference sequence). This CDR3 has 14 amino acids. V gave up 7 bases and J gave up 5 bases; unmatched junction bases: 7. DNA for the CDR3: TGTGCCAGCACTACGACTAGCGGGACCAACGAGCAGTACTTC. As protein: CASTTTSGTNEQYF.

The chain is built from TRBV7-6 and TRBJ2-6, with D uncertain. V lost 1 base, J lost 0 bases, and 7 bases lay in between. Germline CDR1 is SGHVS and CDR2 is FNYEAQ. CDR3 length: 16 residues. This chain's CDR3 is CASSLDLSSGANVLTF. In DNA form, the CDR3 reads TGTGCCAGCAGCTTAGACCTGAGCTCTGGGGCCAACGTCCTGACTTTC.

The CDR3 DNA sequence: TGTGCCCTGGATCCCGGGACAGGGACCGTCGAGCAGTACTTC. Protein product: CALDPGTGTVEQYF. The chain uses TRBV30 and TRBJ2-7, with 9 bases lining up with TRBD1. The length of the CDR3 is 14 residues. Germline loops: CDR1 GTSNPN, CDR2 SVGIG (reference sequence). After removal of 8 bases from V and 6 bases from J, the junction contained 14 bases not matched to a gene.

This clone showed up just once. This chain joins TRBV30 and TRBJ2-4; TRBD2 aligns across 13 bases. V was pared by 3 bases and J by 0 bases, with 5 bases of the junction left unmatched. The germline V gene has CDR1 GTSNPN and CDR2 SVGIG (reference sequence). The CDR3 spans 17 residues. Written as DNA, the CDR3 is TGTGCCTGGAGCAGGACTAGCGGGAGATTAGCCAAAAACATTCAGTACTTC. This gives the protein CAWSRTSGRLAKNIQYF. The whole variable domain, remainder taken from reference TRBV30 and TRBJ2-4, is SQTIHQWPATLVQPVGSPLSLECTVEGTSNPNLYWYRQAAGRGLQLLFYSVGIGQISSEVPQNLSASRPQDRQFILSSKKLLLSDSGFYLCAWSRTSGRLAKNIQYFGAGTRLSVL.